This T cell receptor (beta chain) appears in the sequencing data of a study of T cell responses to AZD1222 COVID-19 vaccine. About the study: The analysis combined second doses at about 4 or about 12 weeks. Study-level points and caveats: Recipients of two AZD1222 doses showed rising Spike-specific TCR breadth and depth. Within unmutated variant regions lay the reported targets of nearly half of spike-specific TCRs.

The method was immunoSEQ multiplex PCR; TCRdb's version includes in-frame clones alone and lacks a portion of them. Here the sample spans about 120,000 clones, roughly nine tenths being singletons. Details on this clone: As yet, its antigen is unknown.

The sequence came from an adult in good health. Source: peripheral blood, taken on day 0 of AZD1222 vaccination.

The CDR3, as DNA: TGTGCCAGCTCACCAATGGGAGGGAATCAGCCCCAGCATTTT. It codes for CASSPMGGNQPQHF. The chain uses TRBV18 and TRBJ1-5; D unresolved. The V end was cut by 2 bases, the J end by 4 bases, with 9 bases between. Germline assignment: CDR1 KGHSH and CDR2 LQKENI. This CDR3 contains 14 residues.